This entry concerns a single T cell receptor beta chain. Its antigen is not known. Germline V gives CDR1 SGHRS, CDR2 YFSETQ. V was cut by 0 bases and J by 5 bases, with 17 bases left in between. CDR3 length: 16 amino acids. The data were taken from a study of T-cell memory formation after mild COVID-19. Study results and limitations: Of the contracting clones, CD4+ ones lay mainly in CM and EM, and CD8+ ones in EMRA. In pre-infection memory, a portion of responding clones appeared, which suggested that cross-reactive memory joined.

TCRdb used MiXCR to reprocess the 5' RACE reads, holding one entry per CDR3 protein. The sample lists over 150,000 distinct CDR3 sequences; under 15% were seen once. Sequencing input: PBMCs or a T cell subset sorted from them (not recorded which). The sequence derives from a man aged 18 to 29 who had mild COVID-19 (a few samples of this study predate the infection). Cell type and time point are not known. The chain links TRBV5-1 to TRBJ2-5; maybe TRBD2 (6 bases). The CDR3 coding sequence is TGCGCCAGCAGCTTGGAAGGAGGGGTAAGGGTTGAGACCCAGTACTTC. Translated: CASSLEGGVRVETQYF.